This TCR beta chain was identified in a study of CD8 T cells in Susac syndrome. Roughly 0.45 to 1 ug RNA was reverse transcribed with random hexamers. Amplification of TCR beta CDR3 across 54 Vbeta and 13 Jbeta was performed with immunoSEQ multiplex PCR. TCRdb called the immunoSEQ multiplex PCR reads again in MiXCR, with one record for every CDR3 protein. The sample contains around 280,000 distinct CDR3 sequences, roughly 94% of which appear only once. V was pared by 6 bases and J by 7 bases, with 15 bases between. The germline gives CDR1 SGHVS, CDR2 FNYEAQ. This CDR3 spans 13 amino acids. Sequencing of TCR beta covered CD8+ and CD4+ T cells obtained from blood. FACS was used to enrich TEMRA cells, whereas the CD8+ and CD4+ T cells were obtained by negative isolation.

The clonotype originates from a human donor with multiple sclerosis. The sequencing input was CD4+ T cells from PBMCs. This chain joins TRBV7-6 and TRBJ2-5; tentatively, D is TRBD1 (5 bases). The CDR3 region has the DNA TGTGCCAGCAGTTTCAGGGCCGTGGGGACCCAGTACTTC. It translates to CASSFRAVGTQYF.